This T cell receptor (beta chain) comes out of a study of technical replicates of blood from a handful of donors. The method was immunoSEQ multiplex PCR; TCRdb's version includes in-frame clones alone and lacks a portion of them. The data hold under 85,000 clones, with about 97% observed a single time. The count of this clone is one. The sample comprised T cells isolated from PBMCs. This receptor was taken from a human donor in good health.

CDR3 in amino acids: CASSDRFTDTQYF. The CDR3 region has the DNA TGTGCCAGTTCCGACAGATTCACAGATACGCAGTATTTT. V gene TRBV19 combines with J gene TRBJ2-3; D is possibly TRBD1 (5 bases). CDR3 length: 13 amino acids. Trimming left V 8 bases short and J 2 bases short, with 11 bases between. From germline, CDR1 is LNHDA and CDR2 SQIVND (reference sequence).